Below, 32 T cell receptor beta chains from the same sample are listed, as sequenced in a study of Ad26.COV2.S vaccination and SARS-CoV-2 variants. Produced via immunoSEQ multiplex PCR; TCRdb's table is partial and in-frame only. The top ten hold 9.5% to 12% of the sample, which has around 240,000 clones, 85% to 90% seen once. Indicated treatment: 15 to 20 received Ad26.COV2.S at low or high dose, single or two shots; roughly five received placebo; per-sample allocation not given. Day 63 after the first injection of vaccine or placebo was the sampling time. Specimen: peripheral blood, collected in a trial of Ad26.COV2.S vaccine versus placebo. These receptors were taken from a person between 18 and 60 years old who received the Ad26.COV2.S COVID-19 vaccine or a placebo.

The rearrangement links TRBV18 to TRBJ2-2; 7 nucleotides line up with TRBD1. The CDR3 runs 19 residues. Trimming took 0 bases from V and 0 from J; bases not matched to a gene: 10. Germline CDR1 reads KGHSH; CDR2 reads LQKENI. CDR3 DNA: TGTGCCAGCTCACCACCCCGAGGGGGCGGCCTCCCGAACACCGGGGAGCTGTTTTTT. Its translation: CASSPPRGGGLPNTGELFF.

This sequence joins TRBV4-3 and TRBJ1-2; D is unclear. Germline CDR1 reads LGHNA; CDR2 reads YSLEER. V was pared by 0 bases and J by 6 bases, with 8 bases between. The CDR3 is 13 amino acids. In DNA form, the CDR3 reads TGCGCCAGCAGCCAAGACCCGAGGGATGGCTACACCTTC. It translates to CASSQDPRDGYTF.

The chain couples TRBV5-1 to TRBJ1-2; D perhaps matches TRBD1 (6 bases). The CDR3 consists of 15 residues. Germline CDR1 reads SGHRS; CDR2 reads YFSETQ. Trimming removed 0 bases from V and 2 bases from J, with 11 bases in between. The CDR3 bases are TGCGCCAGCAGCTTGGCCGGAGGGGGGAACTATGGCTACACCTTC. It translates to CASSLAGGGNYGYTF.

The chain has TRBV6-1 and TRBJ1-2; 7 nucleotides align to TRBD1. V shed 4 bases, J shed 6 bases, and the junction held 14 bases outside the gene matches. The CDR3 consists of 16 residues. The germline CDR1 and CDR2 sequences are MNHNS and SASEGT. The CDR3 DNA reads TGTGCCAGCAGTGGACAGGGCCTAAACCAAGAGCATGGCTACACCTTC. The encoded protein is CASSGQGLNQEHGYTF.

The V call is TRBV3-1 (or the pseudogene TRBV3-2), the J call TRBJ2-7; 7 positions match TRBD2. Germline V gene data show CDR1 as LGHDT and CDR2 as YNNKEL (reference sequence). There are 14 residues in the CDR3. The trim removed 1 base at V and 4 bases at J, leaving 4 bases unmatched. CDR3 in amino acids: CASSQGHGGYEQYF. The DNA of the CDR3 is TGTGCCAGCAGCCAAGGGCACGGGGGGTACGAGCAGTACTTC.

This chain connects TRBV4-1 to TRBJ1-1; 8 bases agree with TRBD1. The CDR3 is 15 residues long. Germline V gives CDR1 MGHRA, CDR2 YSYEKL. The V gene end was trimmed by 2 bases and the J gene end by 10 bases; junction bases not matched to a gene: 12. The CDR3 is CASSQLDREGASAFF. CDR3 in DNA: TGCGCCAGCAGCCAATTGGACAGGGAGGGGGCTTCAGCTTTCTTT.

V is TRBV28 and J is TRBJ2-5, with 7 bases matching TRBD1. Trimming took 6 bases from V and 4 from J; bases not matched to a gene: 11. Germline values: CDR1 MDHEN, CDR2 SYDVKM. The CDR3 runs 15 residues. CDR3 DNA: TGTGCCAGCAGCCTCTCGGTTCCAGGGGGAGAGACCCAGTACTTC. Protein sequence: CASSLSVPGGETQYF.

V and J are TRBV7-9 and TRBJ2-2; D is possibly TRBD1 or TRBD2 (5 bases each). Trimming stripped 5 bases from V and 2 bases from J, with 12 bases between. CDR1 is SEHNR and CDR2 is FQNEAQ in the germline V gene (reference sequence). The CDR3 has 15 amino acids. CDR3 nucleotide sequence: TGTGCCAGCAGCAGTTGGGACCCTAACACCGGGGAGCTGTTTTTT. Its translation: CASSSWDPNTGELFF.

The chain recombines TRBV11-2 with TRBJ2-7; D gene ambiguous. The CDR3 contains 12 residues. CDR1 is SGHAT and CDR2 is FQNNGV in the germline V gene. Between the trimmed V and J ends, which lost 5 bases and 3 bases, there was a span of 8 bases. CDR3 loop: CASSQDGYEQYF. The CDR3 DNA follows: TGTGCCAGCAGCCAAGACGGCTACGAGCAGTACTTC.

This rearrangement joins TRBV10-2 to TRBJ2-7, with D possibly matching TRBD2 (6 bases). The V and J ends lost 2 bases and 4 bases respectively, with 18 bases between them. The CDR3 runs 16 residues. The germline V gene has CDR1 WSHSY and CDR2 SAAADI. In DNA form, the CDR3 reads TGCGCCAGCAGTGAGCCGGCGGGGCGGGGTGGATACGAGCAGTACTTC. This codes for CASSEPAGRGGYEQYF.

The genes are TRBV28 and TRBJ2-1; D tentatively fits TRBD1 or TRBD2 (5 bases each). CDR3 length: 14 amino acids. Germline V lookup: CDR1 MDHEN, CDR2 SYDVKM. V lost 9 bases, J lost 6 bases, and 18 bases lay in between. The CDR3 sequence is CASLGTEFFNEQFF. The CDR3 region has the DNA TGTGCCAGTCTCGGGACCGAGTTTTTCAATGAGCAGTTCTTC.

This sequence joins TRBV7-9 and TRBJ2-1, with 8 bases fitting TRBD2. Germline V CDR1 and CDR2: SEHNR, FQNEAQ (reference sequence). The CDR3 is made up of 16 amino acids. The ends lost 7 bases at V and 2 bases at J; junction bases unmatched: 10. CDR3 protein: CASIPAGGQAYNEQFF. CDR3 DNA: TGTGCCAGCATCCCCGCGGGAGGTCAGGCCTACAATGAGCAGTTCTTC.

Points on this clone: This sample includes further DNA sequences coding for the same CDR3. Written as DNA, the CDR3 is TGTGCCAGCAGTACTACAGGCAATCAGCCCCAGCATTTT. Amino acid sequence: CASSTTGNQPQHF. The chain uses TRBV2 and TRBJ1-5; no clear D. This CDR3 has 13 residues. Germline CDR1 SNHLY, CDR2 FYNNEI. The V end was cut by 5 bases, the J end by 2 bases, with 7 bases between.

V gene TRBV6-5 combines with J gene TRBJ2-7; 9 nucleotides agree with TRBD1. CDR1 is MNHEY and CDR2 is SVGAGI in the germline V gene. The CDR3 has 13 residues. The J segment lost 3 bases and the V segment lost 6 bases, leaving 3 bases of the junction unmatched. The CDR3 DNA is TGTGCCAGCAGCCTGGGACAGGGCTACGAGCAGTACTTC. Translated: CASSLGQGYEQYF.

The V gene is TRBV28, the J gene TRBJ1-1, with unresolved D. CDR3 length equals 15 residues. CDR1 is MDHEN, CDR2 SYDVKM, per germline. The V end was cut by 2 bases, the J end by 0 bases, with 10 bases between. The CDR3 region is CASSLPQEMNTEAFF. CDR3 DNA: TGTGCCAGCAGTTTACCCCAGGAGATGAACACTGAAGCTTTCTTT.

The chain uses TRBV7-9 and TRBJ2-2; D unclear. V was trimmed by 1 base and J by 1 base, leaving 10 bases between them. This CDR3 is 16 amino acids long. Looked up from germline, CDR1 is SEHNR and CDR2 is FQNEAQ (reference sequence). The CDR3 is CASSLVATLNTGELFF. The CDR3 DNA reads TGTGCCAGCAGCTTAGTGGCGACGTTGAACACCGGGGAGCTGTTTTTT.

This clone was detected only once. Additional DNA sequences in this sample encode the identical CDR3. This chain uses TRBV7-2 with TRBJ2-3, with 9 bases identical to TRBD2. In germline, CDR1 is SGHTA, CDR2 FQGNSA. Losses at the gene ends were 1 base for V and 0 bases for J; bases not matched to a gene: 2. The CDR3 is made up of 16 amino acids. The CDR3 nucleotides read TGTGCCAGCAGCTTAGACAGCGGGGGGAGCACAGATACGCAGTATTTT. Amino acids: CASSLDSGGSTDTQYF.

The sample holds a few counts of this clone. J is TRBJ1-1 and V is TRBV19, with a possible D match to TRBD1 (6 bases). V was trimmed by 5 bases and J by 6 bases, leaving 13 bases between them. CDR1 LNHDA and CDR2 SQIVND come from the germline V gene (reference sequence). This CDR3 spans 13 amino acids. The CDR3 here is CASSYRARAEAFF. The CDR3 DNA follows: TGTGCCAGTAGTTACAGGGCGAGGGCTGAAGCTTTCTTT.

The rearrangement links TRBV4-2 to TRBJ1-4, with 11 bases lining up with TRBD1. The CDR3 runs 14 residues. Germline V gene sequence: CDR1 LGHNA, CDR2 YNFKEQ. The J segment lost 7 bases and the V segment lost 3 bases, leaving 1 base of the junction unmatched. CDR3 in DNA: TGTGCCAGCAGCCAGGGACAGGGGGGTGAAAAACTGTTTTTT. As protein: CASSQGQGGEKLFF.

The chain is built from TRBV28 and TRBJ1-3; the D is unclear. V was shortened by 6 bases and J by 2 bases, with 14 bases between the two germline ends. Looked up from germline, CDR1 is MDHEN and CDR2 is SYDVKM. This CDR3 is built from 15 residues. The CDR3 loop reads CASSLEYRAGNTIYF. The CDR3 bases are TGTGCCAGCAGCTTGGAATATCGGGCTGGAAACACCATATATTTT.

This chain connects TRBV19 to TRBJ1-2; TRBD1 might be the D (5 bases). The CDR3 length is 12 residues. CDR1 and CDR2 (germline): LNHDA, SQIVND (reference sequence). V gave up 7 bases and J gave up 6 bases, with 12 bases separating them. CDR3 nucleotides: TGTGCCAGTACCCAGGGTCTCCATGGCTACACCTTC. As protein: CASTQGLHGYTF.

This clone was observed once. The chain links TRBV6-2 or TRBV6-3 to TRBJ2-1; the D call may be TRBD1 or TRBD2 (8 bases each). Germline assignment: CDR1 MNHEY and CDR2 SVGEGT. This CDR3 is 17 amino acids long. V lost 4 bases and J lost 3, with 19 bases in between. CDR3 coding DNA: TGTGCCAGCAGTTCCATGTTAGCGGGACAGGACTACAATGAGCAGTTCTTC. Translated: CASSSMLAGQDYNEQFF.

This chain uses TRBV7-6 with TRBJ2-2; TRBD2 aligns across 15 bases. The CDR3 contains 19 residues. The ends lost 5 bases at V and 1 base at J; junction bases unmatched: 8. The germline V gene has CDR1 SGHVS and CDR2 FNYEAQ. CDR3 sequence (DNA): TGTGCCAGCAGCCCTAATCTGGGACTAGCGGGAGGGAACACCGGGGAGCTGTTTTTT. Translated: CASSPNLGLAGGNTGELFF.

The CDR3 is CASSTRDTGELFF. The CDR3 DNA reads as TGTGCCAGCAGCACCCGGGATACCGGGGAGCTGTTTTTT. The V gene is TRBV13, the J gene TRBJ2-2, with D maybe TRBD2 (5 bases). Trimming removed 5 bases from V and 5 bases from J, with 9 bases in between. In germline, CDR1 is PRHDT, CDR2 FYEKMQ (reference sequence). CDR3 size: 13 residues.

V usage is TRBV6-5 and J usage is TRBJ1-6; D uncertain. The germline V gene encodes CDR1 MNHEY and CDR2 SVGAGI. The CDR3 sequence is 12 residues long. Trimming cost V 7 bases and J 8 bases, with 9 bases left between them. CDR3 in DNA: TGTGCCAGCAACGGACGGGATTCACCCCTCCACTTT. This translates into CASNGRDSPLHF.

The chain uses TRBV14 and TRBJ1-2; 9 bases are shared with TRBD1. After removal of 4 bases from V and 2 bases from J, the junction contained 11 bases not matched to a gene. The CDR3 extends over 17 amino acids. The germline V gene encodes CDR1 SGHDN and CDR2 FVKESK. The CDR3 nucleotides are TGTGCCAGCAGCCTCACAGGGGGCGCTTTATCCAACTATGGCTACACCTTC. It translates to CASSLTGGALSNYGYTF.

The table lists this clone with a few counts. The V and J genes are TRBV7-3 and TRBJ1-2, with 9 bases fitting TRBD1. The germline V gene has CDR1 SGHTA and CDR2 FQGTGA. V dropped 1 base and J dropped 5; count of bases not matched to a gene: 2. The CDR3 is 14 residues long. CDR3 sequence: CASSLSGQGYGYTF. CDR3 coding DNA: TGTGCCAGCAGCTTAAGCGGACAGGGGTATGGCTACACCTTC.

The chain uses TRBV29-1 and TRBJ2-1; maybe TRBD1 (6 bases). Germline-derived CDR1 and CDR2 are SQVTM and ANQGSEA. The CDR3 spans 13 residues. Trimming removed 6 bases at V and 6 bases at J, with 15 bases between. CDR3 residues: CSVLPRGSNEQFF. The CDR3 coding sequence is TGCAGCGTCCTACCCAGGGGAAGCAATGAGCAGTTCTTC.

The CDR3 region is CASSHETGTSLKTQYF. CDR3 bases: TGCGCCAGCAGCCATGAGACCGGGACTAGCCTTAAGACCCAGTACTTC. The genes are TRBV4-1 and TRBJ2-5; 9 positions match TRBD2. The length of the CDR3 is 16 residues. With 3 bases clipped from V and 6 bases from J, the junction kept 11 bases outside the gene matches. Germline CDR1 and CDR2: MGHRA and YSYEKL.

About this clone itself: Other nucleotide sequences from this sample produce the same CDR3. The V and J genes are TRBV6-5 and TRBJ2-7; D is unresolved. CDR3 length: 12 amino acids. The germline V gene has CDR1 MNHEY and CDR2 SVGAGI. Trimming took off 4 bases at V and 3 bases at J, with 7 bases between the two ends. CDR3 coding DNA: TGTGCCAGCAGTTGGAACAGCTACGAGCAGTACTTC. Encoded protein: CASSWNSYEQYF.

The chain employs TRBV7-9 and TRBJ2-1; 10 bases align to TRBD2. CDR1 is SEHNR and CDR2 is FQNEAQ in the germline V gene (reference sequence). The CDR3 runs 16 residues. V trimming: 5 bases; J trimming: 4 bases; junction bases outside the gene matches: 8. The CDR3: CASSPYSGGTYNEQFF. The CDR3 DNA reads as TGTGCCAGCAGCCCTTATAGCGGGGGGACGTACAATGAGCAGTTCTTC.

The chain combines TRBV7-6 with TRBJ2-2; a weak D match, TRBD1 (6 bases). The CDR3 has 14 residues. The V end was cut by 5 bases, the J end by 6 bases, with 13 bases between. CDR1 is SGHVS and CDR2 is FNYEAQ in the germline V gene. The CDR3 sequence is CASSPIRGSGELFF. Here the CDR3 DNA reads TGTGCCAGCAGCCCGATCAGGGGTTCCGGGGAGCTGTTTTTT.